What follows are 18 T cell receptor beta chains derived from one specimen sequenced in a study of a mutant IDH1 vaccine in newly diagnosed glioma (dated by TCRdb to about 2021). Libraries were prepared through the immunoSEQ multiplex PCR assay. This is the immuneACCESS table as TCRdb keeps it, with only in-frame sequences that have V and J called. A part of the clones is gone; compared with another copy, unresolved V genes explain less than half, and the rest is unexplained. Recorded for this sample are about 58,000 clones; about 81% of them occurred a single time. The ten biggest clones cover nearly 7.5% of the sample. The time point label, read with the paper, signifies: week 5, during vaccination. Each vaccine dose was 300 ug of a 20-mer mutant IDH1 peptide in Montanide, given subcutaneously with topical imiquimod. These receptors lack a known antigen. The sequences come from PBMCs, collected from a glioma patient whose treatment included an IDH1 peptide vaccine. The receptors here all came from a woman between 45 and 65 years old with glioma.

The CDR3 DNA reads TGTGCCAGCAGTGAAGGAAGATATGGGCCTGAAGAAGAGACCCAGTACTTC. The encoded protein is CASSEGRYGPEEETQYF. This rearrangement joins TRBV2 to TRBJ2-5, with no clear D. Trimming removed 1 base at V and 3 bases at J, with 18 bases between. CDR1 and CDR2 (germline): SNHLY, FYNNEI. There are 17 residues in the CDR3.

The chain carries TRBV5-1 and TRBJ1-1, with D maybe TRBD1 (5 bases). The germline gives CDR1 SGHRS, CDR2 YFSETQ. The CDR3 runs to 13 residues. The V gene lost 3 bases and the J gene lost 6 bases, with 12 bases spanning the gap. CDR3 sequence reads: CASSWGGLSEAFF. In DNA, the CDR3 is TGCGCCAGCAGCTGGGGGGGGTTGTCTGAAGCTTTCTTT. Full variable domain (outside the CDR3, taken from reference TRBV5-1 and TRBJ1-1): KAGVTQTPRYLIKTRGQQVTLSCSPISGHRSVSWYQQTPGQGLQFLFEYFSETQRNKGNFPGRFSGRQFSNSRSEMNVSTLELGDSALYLCASSWGGLSEAFFGQGTRLTVV.

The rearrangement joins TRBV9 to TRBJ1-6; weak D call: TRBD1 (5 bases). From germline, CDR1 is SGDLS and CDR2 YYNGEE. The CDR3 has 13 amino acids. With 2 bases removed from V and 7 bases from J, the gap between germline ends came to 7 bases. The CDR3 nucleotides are TGTGCCAGCAGCGTTCGACAGAATTCACCCCTCCACTTT. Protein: CASSVRQNSPLHF.

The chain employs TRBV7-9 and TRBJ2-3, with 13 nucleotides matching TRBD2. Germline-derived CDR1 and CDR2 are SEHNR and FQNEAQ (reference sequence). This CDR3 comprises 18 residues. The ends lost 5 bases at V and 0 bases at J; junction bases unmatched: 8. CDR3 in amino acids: CASSLTSGGARSTDTQYF. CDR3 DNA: TGTGCCAGCAGCCTTACTAGCGGGGGGGCCCGGAGCACAGATACGCAGTATTTT.

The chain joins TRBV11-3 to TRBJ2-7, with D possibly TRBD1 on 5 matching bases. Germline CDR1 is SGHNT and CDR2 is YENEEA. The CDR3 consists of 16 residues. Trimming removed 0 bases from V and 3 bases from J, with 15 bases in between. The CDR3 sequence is CASSLDGREGDYEQYF. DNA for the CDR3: TGTGCCAGCAGCTTAGATGGTAGGGAAGGGGACTACGAGCAGTACTTC.

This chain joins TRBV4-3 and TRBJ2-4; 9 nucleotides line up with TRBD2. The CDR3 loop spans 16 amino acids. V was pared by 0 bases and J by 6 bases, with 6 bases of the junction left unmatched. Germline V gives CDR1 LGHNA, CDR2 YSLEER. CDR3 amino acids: CASSQDRGGARNIQYF. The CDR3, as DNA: TGCGCCAGCAGCCAAGATCGCGGGGGGGCCCGAAACATTCAGTACTTC.

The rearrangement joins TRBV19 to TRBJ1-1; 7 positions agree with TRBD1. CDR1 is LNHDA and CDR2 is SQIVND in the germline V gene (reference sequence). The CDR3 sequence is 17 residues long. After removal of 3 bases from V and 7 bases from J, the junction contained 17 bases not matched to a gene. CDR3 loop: CASSMSSTLRGPVEAFF. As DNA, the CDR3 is TGTGCCAGTAGTATGAGCTCCACCTTAAGGGGGCCAGTTGAAGCTTTCTTT.

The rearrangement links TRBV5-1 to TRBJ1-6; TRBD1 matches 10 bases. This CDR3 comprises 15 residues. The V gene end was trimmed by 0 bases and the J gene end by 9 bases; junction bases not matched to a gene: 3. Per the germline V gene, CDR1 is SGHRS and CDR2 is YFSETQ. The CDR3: CASSLEGQGSSPLHF. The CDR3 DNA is TGCGCCAGCAGCTTGGAGGGACAGGGGAGTTCACCCCTCCACTTT.

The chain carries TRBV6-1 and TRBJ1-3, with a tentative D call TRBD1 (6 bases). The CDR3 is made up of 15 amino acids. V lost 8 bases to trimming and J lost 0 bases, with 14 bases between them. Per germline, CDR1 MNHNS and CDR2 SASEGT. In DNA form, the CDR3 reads TGTGCCAGCGCGGGGACACCTATCTCTGGAAACACCATATATTTT. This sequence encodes CASAGTPISGNTIYF.

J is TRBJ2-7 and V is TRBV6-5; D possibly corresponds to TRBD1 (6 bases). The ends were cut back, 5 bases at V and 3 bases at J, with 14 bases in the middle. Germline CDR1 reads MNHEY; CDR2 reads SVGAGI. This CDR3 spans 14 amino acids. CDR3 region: CASSPWDKNYEQYF. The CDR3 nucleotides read TGTGCCAGCAGTCCCTGGGACAAGAACTACGAGCAGTACTTC.

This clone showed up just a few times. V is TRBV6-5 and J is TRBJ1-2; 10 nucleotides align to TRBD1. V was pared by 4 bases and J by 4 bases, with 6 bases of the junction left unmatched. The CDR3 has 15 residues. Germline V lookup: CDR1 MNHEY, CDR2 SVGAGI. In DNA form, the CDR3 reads TGTGCCAGCAGTTCGGCGACAGGGGGCTCCTATGGCTACACCTTC. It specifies CASSSATGGSYGYTF.

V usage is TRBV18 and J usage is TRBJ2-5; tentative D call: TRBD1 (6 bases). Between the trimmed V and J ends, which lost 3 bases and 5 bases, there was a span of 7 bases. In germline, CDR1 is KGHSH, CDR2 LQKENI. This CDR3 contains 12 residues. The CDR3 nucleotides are TGTGCCAGCTCACCCCAGGGGGAGACCCAGTACTTC. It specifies CASSPQGETQYF.

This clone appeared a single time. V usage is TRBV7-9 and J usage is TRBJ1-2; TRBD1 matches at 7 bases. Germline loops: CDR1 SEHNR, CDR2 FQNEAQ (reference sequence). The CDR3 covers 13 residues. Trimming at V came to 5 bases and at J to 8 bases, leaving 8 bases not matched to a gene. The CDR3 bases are TGTGCCAGCAGCCCGAGAGGGGGCCTCGGCTACACCTTC. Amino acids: CASSPRGGLGYTF.

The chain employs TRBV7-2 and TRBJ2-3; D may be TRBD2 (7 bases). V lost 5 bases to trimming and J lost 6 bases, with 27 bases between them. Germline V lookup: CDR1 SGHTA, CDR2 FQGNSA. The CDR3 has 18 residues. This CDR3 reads CASSPRAGAGAPSDTQYF. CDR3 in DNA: TGTGCCAGCAGCCCCCGGGCGGGGGCGGGAGCCCCCAGTGATACGCAGTATTTT. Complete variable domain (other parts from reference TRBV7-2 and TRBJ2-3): GAGVSQSPSNKVTEKGKDVELRCDPISGHTALYWYRQSLGQGLEFLIYFQGNSAPDKSGLPSDRFSAERTGGSVSTLTIQRTQQEDSAVYLCASSPRAGAGAPSDTQYFGPGTRLTVL.

The CDR3 spells CAWRTGNYEQYF. As DNA, the CDR3 is TGTGCCTGGAGGACAGGAAACTACGAGCAGTACTTC. The chain combines TRBV30 with TRBJ2-7; the D gene is possibly TRBD1 (6 bases). The V end was cut by 3 bases, the J end by 3 bases, with 9 bases between. This CDR3 contains 12 residues. Germline assignment: CDR1 GTSNPN and CDR2 SVGIG (reference sequence).

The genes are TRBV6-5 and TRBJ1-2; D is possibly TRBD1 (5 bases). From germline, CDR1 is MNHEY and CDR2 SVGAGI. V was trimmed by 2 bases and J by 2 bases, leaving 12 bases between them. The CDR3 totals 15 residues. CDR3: CASSYRGDGNYGYTF. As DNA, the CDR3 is TGTGCCAGCAGTTACCGAGGGGACGGAAACTATGGCTACACCTTC.

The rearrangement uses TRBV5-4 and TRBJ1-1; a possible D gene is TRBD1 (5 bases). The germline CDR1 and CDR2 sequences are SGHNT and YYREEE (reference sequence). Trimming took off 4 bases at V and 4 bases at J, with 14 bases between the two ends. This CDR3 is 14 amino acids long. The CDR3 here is CASSPAGTPTEAFF. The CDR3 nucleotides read TGTGCCAGCAGCCCGGCGGGGACGCCCACTGAAGCTTTCTTT.

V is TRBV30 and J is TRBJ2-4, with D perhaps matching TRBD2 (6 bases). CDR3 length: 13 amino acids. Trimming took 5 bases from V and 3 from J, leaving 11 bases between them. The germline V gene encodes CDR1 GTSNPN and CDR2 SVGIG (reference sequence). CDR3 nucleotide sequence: TGTGCCTGGGCGGGACGGAACAAAAACATTCAGTACTTC. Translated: CAWAGRNKNIQYF.